These 25 T cell receptor beta chains came from one sample sequenced in a study of Graves' ophthalmopathy and Graves' hyperthyroidism. Researchers took RNA transcripts and amplified TCR beta CDR3 regions from them. HTBI primers were used in a first-round RT-PCR, which preceded a second-round multiplex PCR. TCRdb ran MiXCR on the multiplex PCR reads and lists one entry per CDR3 protein. Counted here are some 750,000 distinct CDR3 sequences, roughly 40% occurring once; the ten biggest clones make up approximately 43%. Input material: peripheral blood. These receptors originate from an adult man with Graves' ophthalmopathy.

The chain is built from TRBV25-1 and TRBJ2-2, with 7 positions matching TRBD2. V was pared by 7 bases and J by 3 bases, with 8 bases of the junction left unmatched. Per the germline V gene, CDR1 is MGHDK and CDR2 is SYGVNS. The CDR3 has 15 amino acids. CDR3 coding DNA: TGTGCCAGCAACCCACTAGCGATCGACACCGGGGAGCTGTTTTTT. Its translation: CASNPLAIDTGELFF.

Notes on this clonotype: A much bigger clone sits one base away, suggesting this may be a read error. Given the absence of the conserved phenylalanine or tryptophan at the CDR3 end, a read error is likely. The CDR3 reads CASSPSRGETQYL. CDR3 DNA: TGTGCCAGCAGCCCCTCGCGTGGAGAGACCCAGTACCTC. The chain couples TRBV7-2 to TRBJ2-5; D not certain. Germline loops: CDR1 SGHTA, CDR2 FQGNSA. This CDR3 is 13 amino acids long. V lost 5 bases and J 4 bases, leaving 11 bases between the germline ends.

The table lists this clonotype with many counts. The chain carries TRBV29-1 and TRBJ1-5; D unresolved. CDR1 SQVTM and CDR2 ANQGSEA come from the germline V gene. V dropped 7 bases and J dropped 3 bases, with 10 bases sitting between them. The CDR3 sequence is 12 residues long. CDR3 sequence: CSAAHYNQPQHF. The CDR3 DNA sequence: TGCAGCGCGGCCCACTACAATCAGCCCCAGCATTTT. The whole variable domain, filled in from reference TRBV29-1 and TRBJ1-5, reads SAVISQKPSRDICQRGTSLTIQCQVDSQVTMMFWYRQQPGQSLTLIATANQGSEATYESGFVIDKFPISRPNLTFSTLTVSNMSPEDSSIYLCSAAHYNQPQHFGDGTRLSIL.

The gene calls are TRBV2 and TRBJ1-5; no firm D call. Per germline, CDR1 SNHLY and CDR2 FYNNEI. The length of the CDR3 is 15 residues. The V end lost 6 bases, the J end lost 0 bases, and 12 bases lay between the germline ends. The CDR3 reads CASSSGVNSNQPQHF. The CDR3, as DNA: TGTGCCAGCAGCTCGGGAGTTAATAGCAATCAGCCCCAGCATTTT.

In this sample, this clonotype turned up many times. As DNA, the CDR3 is TGTGCCAGCAGAGCCACCTCAGGGGACGGCGAGACCCAGTACTTC. It codes for CASRATSGDGETQYF. The chain couples TRBV2 to TRBJ2-5; TRBD1 might be the D (6 bases). With 6 bases removed from V and 5 bases from J, the gap between germline ends came to 19 bases. CDR1 SNHLY and CDR2 FYNNEI come from the germline V gene. The length of the CDR3 is 15 residues.

This clonotype was recorded many times. The rearrangement uses TRBV10-3 and TRBJ1-2; possible D gene TRBD1, 6 bases. CDR1 ENHRY and CDR2 SYGVKD come from the germline V gene. This CDR3 contains 13 residues. V shed 8 bases and J shed 7 bases, with 17 bases lying between them. The chain's CDR3 is CAIGSGVMFGYTF. The CDR3 bases are TGTGCCATCGGATCAGGGGTCATGTTTGGCTACACCTTC.

As concerns this clonotype: At one boundary the junction diverges from the germline segment, which might be a read error. V usage is TRBV29-1 and J usage is TRBJ2-7; TRBD2 agrees at 11 bases. CDR3 length equals 13 residues. Germline loops: CDR1 SQVTM, CDR2 ANQGSEA. The CDR3 loop reads CSVTSGGPYGQYF. CDR3 sequence (DNA): TGCAGCGTTACTAGCGGGGGCCCCTACGGGCAGTACTTC.

On this clonotype itself: Sequence at one end of the junction differs from germline and may be a read error. The CDR3 DNA sequence: TGTGTCAGTACCCGACCGGGACAGGGGTCGCGAGCTTTCTTT. Translated, it gives CVSTRPGQGSRAFF. The chain is built from TRBV19 and TRBJ1-1, with TRBD1 matching over 10 bases. The germline V gene has CDR1 LNHDA and CDR2 SQIVND (reference sequence). The CDR3 sequence is 14 residues long.

The CDR3 sequence: CASSFEAGSSYNSPLHF. In nucleotides, the CDR3 is TGTGCCAGCAGTTTCGAAGCGGGCAGCTCCTATAATTCACCCCTCCACTTT. The chain has TRBV12-3 or TRBV12-4 and TRBJ1-6; D gene ambiguous. V was shortened by 3 bases and J by 0 bases, with 12 bases between the two germline ends. This CDR3 comprises 17 residues.

This clonotype was seen at least ten times. V is TRBV12-3 or TRBV12-4 and J is TRBJ2-7; D gene uncertain. CDR3 length equals 12 residues. V dropped 5 bases and J dropped 0 bases, with 5 bases sitting between them. The CDR3 region is CASSTGSYEQYF. CDR3 nucleotides: TGTGCCAGCAGTACGGGCTCCTACGAGCAGTACTTC.

The chain uses TRBV5-7 and TRBJ2-7, with unresolved D. TRBV5-7 is noted as an ORF with a role that remains uncertain. CDR3 size: 13 residues. Between the trimmed V and J ends, which lost 3 bases and 3 bases, there was a span of 10 bases. The CDR3, as DNA: TGTGCCAGCAGCTATGGCAGATTCTACGAGCAGTACTTC. The encoded protein is CASSYGRFYEQYF.

For this clonotype: Sequence at one end of the junction differs from germline and may be a read error. The J gene is TRBJ1-1, the V gene TRBV19; the D gene is possibly TRBD1 (6 bases). The germline gives CDR1 LNHDA, CDR2 SQIVND (reference sequence). CDR3 length: 15 amino acids. As DNA, the CDR3 is TGTGCCAATAGTCCCCGGGACACCCAAAACACTGAAGCTTTCTTT. Amino acid sequence: CANSPRDTQNTEAFF.

The table lists this clonotype with many counts. The J gene is TRBJ1-5, the V gene TRBV29-1; D remains ambiguous. The CDR3 extends over 13 amino acids. V shed 4 bases and J shed 4 bases, with 11 bases lying between them. Germline V gene lookup returns CDR1 SQVTM and CDR2 ANQGSEA. The CDR3 protein is CSVVEDGNQPQHF. CDR3 DNA sequence: TGCAGCGTTGTGGAGGACGGGAATCAGCCCCAGCATTTT.

Turning to this clonotype: The DNA is omitted, as the CDR3 cannot be located on it reliably, and the CDR3 follows TCRdb's listing. This rearrangement joins TRBV25-1 to TRBJ1-2; TRBD1, as called in the table, went unchecked against the DNA. Germline CDR1 and CDR2: MGHDK and SYGVNS. The CDR3 length equals 16 residues, ends included. This CDR3 reads CVLLCHQRDREHGYTF.

With regard to this clonotype: At one end the junction does not follow the germline gene, possibly because of a read error. This sequence joins TRBV24-1 and TRBJ1-5; a possible D gene is TRBD1 (6 bases). Germline V gives CDR1 KGHDR, CDR2 SFDVKD. CDR3 length: 17 amino acids. CDR3 protein: CAISAPSGGAGEETQHF. DNA of the CDR3: TGTGCCATCAGTGCCCCTAGCGGGGGGGCAGGAGAGGAGACCCAGCATTTT.

This clonotype appeared many times. This chain joins TRBV11-2 and TRBJ2-5; D perhaps matches TRBD2 (5 bases). V dropped 6 bases and J dropped 4 bases, with 15 bases sitting between them. The CDR3 contains 14 residues. Germline-derived CDR1 and CDR2 are SGHAT and FQNNGV. CDR3: CASSPPGIGETQYF. The CDR3 coding sequence is TGTGCCAGCAGTCCACCCGGGATTGGAGAGACCCAGTACTTC.

This clonotype was recorded many times. The chain is built from TRBV7-2 and TRBJ2-5; TRBD2 agrees at 11 bases. The ends lost 5 bases at V and 5 bases at J; junction bases unmatched: 10. This CDR3 has 16 residues. Looked up from germline, CDR1 is SGHTA and CDR2 is FQGNSA. CDR3 DNA sequence: TGTGCCAGCAGCCCCACTAGCGGGAGTAGGGGTGAGACCCAGTACTTC. Protein product: CASSPTSGSRGETQYF.

This clonotype was found a few times. For the CDR3, the DNA is TGCAGTGCTAGAGTAGGGGGCCACTATGGCTACACCTTC. Protein sequence: CSARVGGHYGYTF. The V and J genes are TRBV20-1 and TRBJ1-2, with 7 bases aligning to TRBD1. The CDR3 covers 13 residues. V lost 1 base, J lost 3 bases, and 2 bases stayed unmatched. CDR1 is DFQATT, CDR2 SNEGSKA, per germline (reference sequence).

The chain joins TRBV29-1 to TRBJ2-7; D unclear. The CDR3 runs 14 residues. Trimming removed 1 base from V and 3 bases from J, with 13 bases in between. Germline lookup yields CDR1 SQVTM and CDR2 ANQGSEA. The CDR3 reads CSVEVPSVFYEQYF. In DNA form, the CDR3 reads TGCAGCGTTGAAGTTCCCAGTGTTTTCTACGAGCAGTACTTC.

The chain couples TRBV7-6 to TRBJ2-5; D is perhaps TRBD1 (6 bases). With 5 bases removed from V and 0 bases from J, the gap between germline ends came to 13 bases. The V gene's germline CDR1 is SGHVS and CDR2 FNYEAQ. The CDR3 length is 15 residues. The CDR3 loop reads CASSNQGTYQETQYF. The DNA for the CDR3 is TGTGCCAGCAGCAACCAGGGGACGTACCAAGAGACCCAGTACTTC.

The J gene is TRBJ1-1, the V gene TRBV6-5; D is unresolved. In germline, CDR1 is MNHEY, CDR2 SVGAGI. Trimming pared 11 bases from V and 5 bases from J, leaving 12 bases between. This CDR3 is 11 amino acids long. This chain's CDR3 is CACSRGTEAFF. The CDR3 nucleotides are TGTGCCTGCTCCCGGGGAACTGAAGCTTTCTTT.

This chain's CDR3 is CAWRPTLLPRGLEEQYF. Here the CDR3 DNA reads TGTGCCTGGAGGCCCACCTTGTTGCCTAGGGGATTGGAGGAGCAGTACTTC. The chain has TRBV19 and TRBJ2-7, with D perhaps assigned TRBD1 or TRBD2 (5 bases each). The CDR3 loop spans 17 amino acids. The V gene's germline CDR1 is LNHDA and CDR2 SQIVND (reference sequence). V lost 11 bases and J 7 bases, leaving 33 bases between the germline ends.

The V and J genes are TRBV6-5 and TRBJ1-4, with 9 bases lining up with TRBD1. The V gene's germline CDR1 is MNHEY and CDR2 SVGAGI. V dropped 5 bases and J dropped 5; count of bases not matched to a gene: 6. This CDR3 contains 15 residues. Written as DNA, the CDR3 is TGTGCCAGCAGTCCCGCGGGACAGGGAAATGAAAAACTGTTTTTT. The encoded protein is CASSPAGQGNEKLFF.

This clonotype was observed a few times. The chain couples TRBV7-9 to TRBJ2-5, with D possibly being TRBD2 (6 bases). Looked up from germline, CDR1 is SEHNR and CDR2 is FQNEAQ (reference sequence). The CDR3 covers 16 residues. Between the trimmed V and J ends, which lost 1 base and 2 bases, there was a span of 14 bases. CDR3 DNA sequence: TGTGCCAGCAGCTTAGGAGCGGGTTCGCGGCAAGAGACCCAGTACTTC. It translates to CASSLGAGSRQETQYF. Full variable domain (rest looked up from reference TRBV7-9 and TRBJ2-5): DTGVSQNPRHKITKRGQNVTFRCDPISEHNRLYWYRQTLGQGPEFLTYFQNEAQLEKSRLLSDRFSAERPKGSFSTLEIQRTEQGDSAMYLCASSLGAGSRQETQYFGPGTRLLVL.

The CDR3 protein is CASRPRQGSSNQPQHF. The CDR3 nucleotides are TGTGCCAGCAGACCTAGACAGGGTTCAAGCAATCAGCCCCAGCATTTT. The genes are TRBV25-1 and TRBJ1-5; 7 bases match TRBD1. The CDR3 totals 16 residues. V trimming: 6 bases; J trimming: 1 base; junction bases outside the gene matches: 9. The germline CDR1 and CDR2 sequences are MGHDK and SYGVNS.